A selection of T cell receptor beta chains follows, all from one sample in a study of blood T cell repertoires in COVID-19. The assay was immunoSEQ multiplex PCR, and TCRdb's table has in-frame clones only and misses some. The profile shows 80,000 to 100,000 clones, 80% to 90% of them singletons. The sequencing sample was made of peripheral blood. The receptors originated from a human donor in a cohort sampled during active COVID-19. Each CDR3 is given with its conserved first and last residue. D genes are given only for firm matches.

V gene: TRBV7-9
D gene: TRBD2
J gene: TRBJ2-3
CDR3 DNA: TGTGCCAGCAGGCGACTAGCGGGAGATTCGGTAGATACGCAGTATTTT
CDR3 protein: CASRRLAGDSVDTQYF

V gene: TRBV19
D gene: TRBD1
J gene: TRBJ2-7
CDR3 DNA: TGTGCCAGTAGAACAGGGGGGATCGACTACGAGCAGTACTTC
CDR3 protein: CASRTGGIDYEQYF

V gene: TRBV19
D gene: TRBD1
J gene: TRBJ2-1
CDR3 DNA: TGTGCCAGTAGTTCTCAAACAGGGGGGCCTTACAATGAGCAGTTCTTC
CDR3 protein: CASSSQTGGPYNEQFF

V gene: TRBV29-1
D gene: .
J gene: TRBJ1-1
CDR3 DNA: TGCAGCGTTGTCCCAAACACTGAAGCTTTCTTT
CDR3 protein: CSVVPNTEAFF

V gene: TRBV5-1
D gene: TRBD2
J gene: TRBJ2-5
CDR3 DNA: TGCGCCAGCAGCTCCGGGACTAGCGGGAGTGAGACCCAGTACTTC
CDR3 protein: CASSSGTSGSETQYF

V gene: TRBV29-1
D gene: .
J gene: TRBJ2-7
CDR3 DNA: TGCAGCGTTATACAGGGTCCCGAGCAGTACTTC
CDR3 protein: CSVIQGPEQYF

V gene: TRBV5-1
D gene: .
J gene: TRBJ1-4
CDR3 DNA: TGCGCCAGCAGCTTGGACAGTTTCAATGAAAAACTGTTTTTT
CDR3 protein: CASSLDSFNEKLFF

V gene: TRBV6-5
D gene: .
J gene: TRBJ2-7
CDR3 DNA: TGTGCCAGCGGATACAGGGACTCCTACGAGCAGTACTTC
CDR3 protein: CASGYRDSYEQYF

V gene: TRBV7-8
D gene: TRBD2
J gene: TRBJ2-3
CDR3 DNA: TGTGCCAGCAGCTTGACTAGCGGGAGGCGATGGAGCACAGATACGCAGTATTTT
CDR3 protein: CASSLTSGRRWSTDTQYF

V gene: TRBV10-2
D gene: .
J gene: TRBJ2-4
CDR3 DNA: TGCGCCAGCAGTGAGAGCGGTGCAGGAAGGGCCAAAAACATTCAGTACTTC
CDR3 protein: CASSESGAGRAKNIQYF

V gene: TRBV7-2
D gene: .
J gene: TRBJ2-1
CDR3 DNA: TGTGCCAGCAGCCTACGTTACTCCGGCGGTGAGCAGTTCTTC
CDR3 protein: CASSLRYSGGEQFF

V gene: TRBV27
D gene: .
J gene: TRBJ1-1
CDR3 DNA: TGTGCCAGCAGTCTACTGGGGGGCACTGAAGCTTTCTTT
CDR3 protein: CASSLLGGTEAFF

V gene: TRBV6-5
D gene: TRBD2
J gene: TRBJ2-5
CDR3 DNA: TGTGCCAGCAGCCCGACTAGCGGGAGGGAGACCCAGTACTTC
CDR3 protein: CASSPTSGRETQYF

V gene: TRBV5-4
D gene: TRBD2
J gene: TRBJ2-3
CDR3 DNA: TGTGCCAGCAGCTTGTTAGGTAGCGGGAGTGTTACGAGGACAGATACGCAGTATTTT
CDR3 protein: CASSLLGSGSVTRTDTQYF

V gene: TRBV7-2
D gene: TRBD2
J gene: TRBJ2-7
CDR3 DNA: TGTGCCAGCAGCCCAGATAGCGGGAGGGTTACCTACGAGCAGTACTTC
CDR3 protein: CASSPDSGRVTYEQYF

V gene: TRBV7-2
D gene: TRBD2
J gene: TRBJ2-1
CDR3 DNA: TGTGCCAGCAGCTTCTGGACTAGCGGGATCTACAATGAGCAGTTCTTC
CDR3 protein: CASSFWTSGIYNEQFF

V gene: TRBV28
D gene: TRBD2
J gene: TRBJ2-7
CDR3 DNA: TGTGCCAGCAGTGCGCCCCCGGGGAGCGGGAGTCCCAACGAGCAGTACTTC
CDR3 protein: CASSAPPGSGSPNEQYF

V gene: TRBV28
D gene: TRBD2
J gene: TRBJ2-1
CDR3 DNA: TGTGCCAGCAGTTCGCGCCTAGCGGGAGGGCGGATGTACAATGAGCAGTTCTTC
CDR3 protein: CASSSRLAGGRMYNEQFF

V gene: TRBV7-2
D gene: TRBD2
J gene: TRBJ2-7
CDR3 DNA: TGTGCCAGCAGTCTAGCGGGAGGGCCTTACGAGCAGTACTTC
CDR3 protein: CASSLAGGPYEQYF

V gene: TRBV28
D gene: .
J gene: TRBJ2-3
CDR3 DNA: TGTGCCAGCAGTTCATTCACCCCAGGGGAGGGTACAGATACGCAGTATTTT
CDR3 protein: CASSSFTPGEGTDTQYF

V gene: TRBV6-5
D gene: .
J gene: TRBJ1-5
CDR3 DNA: TGTGCCAGCAGTTACTCAGCGGGTGAGAATCAGCCCCAGCATTTT
CDR3 protein: CASSYSAGENQPQHF

V gene: TRBV5-1
D gene: .
J gene: TRBJ2-3
CDR3 DNA: TGCGCCAGCAGCTTACAGGGTAACTCTTTGACAGATACGCAGTATTTT
CDR3 protein: CASSLQGNSLTDTQYF

V gene: TRBV14
D gene: .
J gene: TRBJ2-1
CDR3 DNA: TGTGCCAGCAGCCAGGGCCGACAGGCGGGGCAGTTCTTC
CDR3 protein: CASSQGRQAGQFF

V gene: TRBV20-1
D gene: .
J gene: TRBJ2-5
CDR3 DNA: TGCAGTGCTAGAGCAGGAGAGACCCAGTACTTC
CDR3 protein: CSARAGETQYF